Listed below are T cell receptor beta chains from one sample, sequenced in a study of blood T cell repertoires in COVID-19. This table comes from immunoSEQ multiplex PCR, and its TCRdb copy is limited to in-frame clones, with some not included. Of approximately 93,000 clones listed, more than 80% are singletons. The sequenced sample consisted of peripheral blood. All receptors come from a man in his fifties with active or convalescent COVID-19. Each CDR3 is given with its conserved first and last residue. A D gene is named only where the DNA matches it firmly. Clone size is given for some rows only: seen once, a few or many times, or a class if the clone is expanded.

D: TRBD1
size: -
V: TRBV6-6
J: TRBJ2-7
CDR3: CASSGTGYYEQYF
DNA: TGTGCCAGCAGCGGGACAGGATACTACGAGCAGTACTTC

D: TRBD2
size: -
V: TRBV3-1/TRBV3-2
J: TRBJ2-1
CDR3: CASSQRAGTSLSYNEQFF
DNA: TGTGCCAGCAGCCAACGGGCCGGGACTAGTCTCTCCTACAATGAGCAGTTCTTC

D: TRBD1
size: -
V: TRBV10-2
J: TRBJ2-1
CDR3: CASSEPGQAAYNEQFF
DNA: TGCGCCAGCAGTGAGCCCGGACAGGCGGCCTACAATGAGCAGTTCTTC

D: -
size: -
V: TRBV19
J: TRBJ1-5
CDR3: CASSQDRWKQPQHF
DNA: TGTGCCAGTAGTCAAGACAGATGGAAGCAGCCCCAGCATTTT

D: -
size: -
V: TRBV19
J: TRBJ2-3
CDR3: CASRTLGAGKHDTQYF
DNA: TGTGCCAGTAGAACTCTCGGCGCAGGGAAGCACGATACGCAGTATTTT

D: -
size: -
V: TRBV27
J: TRBJ2-5
CDR3: CASSRSRAIQETQYF
DNA: TGTGCCAGCAGTCGTAGCAGGGCTATCCAAGAGACCCAGTACTTC

D: TRBD1
size: -
V: TRBV6-5
J: TRBJ1-2
CDR3: CASSQTGEYGYTF
DNA: TGTGCCAGCAGTCAGACAGGGGAATATGGCTACACCTTC

D: -
size: -
V: TRBV21-1
J: TRBJ2-7
CDR3: CASSWGVAGALVSYEQYF
DNA: TGTGCCAGCAGCTGGGGGGTAGCGGGGGCCTTGGTCTCCTACGAGCAGTACTTC

D: TRBD1
size: -
V: TRBV13
J: TRBJ1-1
CDR3: CASSLDGTGGGYTEAFF
DNA: TGTGCCAGCAGCTTAGACGGGACAGGGGGCGGGTACACTGAAGCTTTCTTT

D: -
size: -
V: TRBV29-1
J: TRBJ1-1
CDR3: CSGRVTEAFF
DNA: TGCAGCGGTAGAGTCACTGAAGCTTTCTTT

D: TRBD1
size: -
V: TRBV7-2
J: TRBJ2-1
CDR3: CASRKPGQLKNEQFF
DNA: TGTGCCAGCAGGAAACCGGGACAGTTAAAAAATGAGCAGTTCTTC

D: TRBD1
size: -
V: TRBV3-1/TRBV3-2
J: TRBJ1-1
CDR3: CASSRQTGMNTEAFF
DNA: TGTGCCAGCAGCCGACAGACAGGGATGAACACTGAAGCTTTCTTT

D: TRBD2
size: -
V: TRBV6-6
J: TRBJ2-7
CDR3: CASSLAGGSYEQYF
DNA: TGTGCCAGCAGTCTAGCGGGGGGCTCCTACGAGCAGTACTTC

D: -
size: few
V: TRBV4-1
J: TRBJ2-2
CDR3: CASSRTGTGELFF
DNA: TGCGCCAGCAGCCGCACAGGGACCGGGGAGCTGTTTTTT

D: TRBD2
size: -
V: TRBV9
J: TRBJ2-2
CDR3: CASSRSGGAIGELFF
DNA: TGTGCCAGCAGCAGAAGCGGGGGGGCGATCGGGGAGCTGTTTTTT

D: -
size: -
V: TRBV24-1
J: TRBJ2-4
CDR3: CATSDSSVLAKNIQYF
DNA: TGTGCCACCAGTGACAGTAGCGTCCTAGCCAAAAACATTCAGTACTTC

D: TRBD1
size: -
V: TRBV5-4
J: TRBJ2-5
CDR3: CASSLKQGGLETQYF
DNA: TGTGCCAGCAGCTTAAAACAGGGGGGACTAGAGACCCAGTACTTC

D: -
size: once
V: TRBV19
J: TRBJ1-4
CDR3: CASMVGTSNEKLFF
DNA: TGTGCCAGTATGGTGGGCACCTCTAATGAAAAACTGTTTTTT

D: -
size: -
V: TRBV9
J: TRBJ2-7
CDR3: CASSVSSGEYYEQYF
DNA: TGTGCCAGCAGCGTAAGCTCCGGGGAATACTACGAGCAGTACTTC

D: -
size: -
V: TRBV19
J: TRBJ1-5
CDR3: CASSIGGRGSNQPQHF
DNA: TGTGCCAGTAGTATAGGAGGCAGGGGTAGCAATCAGCCCCAGCATTTT

D: -
size: few
V: TRBV7-7
J: TRBJ2-1
CDR3: CASSLGQNNEQFF
DNA: TGTGCCAGCAGCTTAGGACAGAACAATGAGCAGTTCTTC

D: TRBD2
size: few
V: TRBV6-1
J: TRBJ2-1
CDR3: CASSEWTSGIYNEQFF
DNA: TGTGCCAGCAGTGAATGGACTAGCGGGATCTACAATGAGCAGTTCTTC

D: -
size: -
V: TRBV27
J: TRBJ2-1
CDR3: CASSIQGSYNEQFF
DNA: TGTGCCAGCAGCATACAGGGCTCCTACAATGAGCAGTTCTTC

D: -
size: -
V: TRBV11-2
J: TRBJ1-1
CDR3: CASSFQRGGTEAFF
DNA: TGTGCCAGCAGCTTCCAGCGGGGAGGCACTGAAGCTTTCTTT

D: TRBD2
size: -
V: TRBV5-5
J: TRBJ2-2
CDR3: CASRRSSGGANTGELFF
DNA: TGTGCCAGCAGACGATCTAGCGGGGGGGCGAACACCGGGGAGCTGTTTTTT

D: TRBD1
size: -
V: TRBV5-1
J: TRBJ1-4
CDR3: CASRQQDQGDEKLFF
DNA: TGCGCCAGCCGCCAGCAGGACCAGGGGGATGAAAAACTGTTTTTT

D: -
size: -
V: TRBV11-2
J: TRBJ1-5
CDR3: CASSLQPPLRGGNQPQHF
DNA: TGTGCCAGCAGCTTGCAACCTCCCCTCCGGGGAGGCAATCAGCCCCAGCATTTT

D: -
size: -
V: TRBV11-2
J: TRBJ1-4
CDR3: CASRRGGEGEKLFF
DNA: TGTGCCAGCAGAAGGGGAGGGGAGGGTGAAAAACTGTTTTTT

D: TRBD1
size: once
V: TRBV11-2
J: TRBJ2-2
CDR3: CASSLRTGVSGELFF
DNA: TGTGCCAGCAGCTTACGGACAGGGGTGTCCGGGGAGCTGTTTTTT

D: TRBD2
size: few
V: TRBV4-1
J: TRBJ2-7
CDR3: CASSQEFVGGRVSYEQYF
DNA: TGCGCCAGCAGCCAAGAGTTTGTCGGCGGGAGGGTCTCCTACGAGCAGTACTTC

D: TRBD2
size: once
V: TRBV6-5
J: TRBJ2-4
CDR3: CASDLGTSTVNIQYF
DNA: TGTGCCAGCGACCTGGGGACTAGCACGGTGAACATTCAGTACTTC

D: -
size: few
V: TRBV3-1/TRBV3-2
J: TRBJ2-1
CDR3: CASSQAWSEQFF
DNA: TGTGCCAGCAGCCAAGCTTGGAGCGAGCAGTTCTTC

D: -
size: -
V: TRBV30
J: TRBJ2-5
CDR3: CAWKWTAGETQYF
DNA: TGTGCCTGGAAATGGACAGCCGGGGAGACCCAGTACTTC

D: -
size: -
V: TRBV10-3
J: TRBJ1-5
CDR3: CAISESGGNQPQHF
DNA: TGTGCCATCAGTGAGTCTGGGGGGAATCAGCCCCAGCATTTT

D: -
size: few
V: TRBV5-6
J: TRBJ1-1
CDR3: CASSFFGTMNTEAFF
DNA: TGTGCCAGCAGCTTTTTCGGGACAATGAACACTGAAGCTTTCTTT

D: TRBD1
size: -
V: TRBV28
J: TRBJ2-3
CDR3: CASSLPRQGGDTQYF
DNA: TGTGCCAGCAGTTTACCCAGACAGGGTGGAGATACGCAGTATTTT

D: -
size: -
V: TRBV5-1
J: TRBJ1-3
CDR3: CASSFEGNTIYF
DNA: TGCGCCAGCAGCTTCGAGGGCAACACCATATATTTT

D: -
size: -
V: TRBV18
J: TRBJ2-3
CDR3: CASSPGARTDTQYF
DNA: TGTGCCAGCTCACCGGGCGCCCGCACAGATACGCAGTATTTT

D: TRBD2
size: -
V: TRBV30
J: TRBJ2-7
CDR3: CAWARLAGVREQYF
DNA: TGTGCCTGGGCAAGACTAGCGGGAGTTCGCGAGCAGTACTTC

D: TRBD2
size: -
V: TRBV5-4
J: TRBJ2-5
CDR3: CASSSGLAGGPGQETQYF
DNA: TGTGCCAGCAGCTCTGGACTAGCGGGAGGGCCCGGGCAAGAGACCCAGTACTTC

D: TRBD1
size: -
V: TRBV7-2
J: TRBJ1-1
CDR3: CASRTSGTGSGEAFF
DNA: TGTGCCAGCAGGACGTCCGGGACAGGGTCGGGTGAAGCTTTCTTT

D: TRBD1
size: -
V: TRBV19
J: TRBJ1-2
CDR3: CASSLQGAWNYGYTF
DNA: TGTGCCAGTAGTCTACAGGGGGCATGGAACTATGGCTACACCTTC

D: TRBD1
size: large
V: TRBV27
J: TRBJ2-7
CDR3: CASRRQGSYEQYF
DNA: TGTGCCAGCAGGAGACAGGGTTCCTACGAGCAGTACTTC

D: -
size: -
V: TRBV6-5
J: TRBJ2-7
CDR3: CASGIGQGLEQYF
DNA: TGTGCCAGCGGGATCGGGCAGGGTTTGGAGCAGTACTTC

D: -
size: few
V: TRBV4-1
J: TRBJ1-2
CDR3: CASRGPGAYNYGYTF
DNA: TGCGCCAGCAGGGGCCCAGGGGCCTATAACTATGGCTACACCTTC

D: -
size: -
V: TRBV30
J: TRBJ1-2
CDR3: CAWEPGATTGYTF
DNA: TGTGCCTGGGAACCGGGAGCCACCACGGGCTACACCTTC

D: TRBD2
size: -
V: TRBV3-1/TRBV3-2
J: TRBJ2-5
CDR3: CASSVGLAEQETQYF
DNA: TGTGCCAGCAGCGTTGGCCTAGCGGAACAAGAGACCCAGTACTTC